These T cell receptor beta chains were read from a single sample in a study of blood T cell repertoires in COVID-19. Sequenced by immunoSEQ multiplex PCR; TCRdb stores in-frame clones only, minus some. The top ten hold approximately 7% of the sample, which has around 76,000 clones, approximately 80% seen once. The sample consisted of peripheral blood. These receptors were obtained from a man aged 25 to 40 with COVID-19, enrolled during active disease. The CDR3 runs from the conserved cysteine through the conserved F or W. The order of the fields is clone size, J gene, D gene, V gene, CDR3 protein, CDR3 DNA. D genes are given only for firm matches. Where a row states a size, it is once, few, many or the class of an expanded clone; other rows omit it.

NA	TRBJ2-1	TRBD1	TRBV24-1	CATSDLQGGTYNEQFF	TGTGCCACCAGTGACCTACAGGGGGGAACCTACAATGAGCAGTTCTTC
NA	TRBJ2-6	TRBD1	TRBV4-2	CASSPGGGSGANVLTF	TGTGCCAGCAGCCCAGGGGGCGGCTCTGGGGCCAACGTCCTGACTTTC
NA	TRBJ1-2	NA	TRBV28	CASSATDYGYTF	TGTGCCAGCTCTGCTACAGACTATGGCTACACCTTC
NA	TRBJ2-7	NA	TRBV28	CASRGSSNEQYF	TGTGCCAGCAGGGGCTCTAGCAACGAGCAGTACTTC
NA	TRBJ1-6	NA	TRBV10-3	CAISSGTGQSLYNSPLHF	TGTGCCATCAGCTCCGGGACGGGACAATCCCTCTATAATTCACCCCTCCACTTT
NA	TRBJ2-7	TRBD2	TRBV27	CASSLVGTSTYEQYF	TGTGCCAGCAGTTTGGTTGGGACTAGCACCTACGAGCAGTACTTC
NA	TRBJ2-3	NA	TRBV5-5	CASTRGRGTDTQYF	TGTGCCAGCACTAGGGGGAGAGGGACAGATACGCAGTATTTT
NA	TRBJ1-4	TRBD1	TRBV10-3	CAISAGTGFTNEKLFF	TGTGCCATCAGTGCAGGGACAGGGTTTACTAATGAAAAACTGTTTTTT
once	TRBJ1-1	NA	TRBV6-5	CASSYRDKAFF	TGTGCCAGCAGTTACAGGGACAAAGCTTTCTTT
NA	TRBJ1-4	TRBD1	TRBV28	CASSRQGAATNEKLFF	TGTGCCAGCAGCCGACAGGGGGCAGCAACTAATGAAAAACTGTTTTTT
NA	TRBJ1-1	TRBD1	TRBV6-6	CASSKTGADTEAFF	TGTGCCAGCTCCAAAACAGGGGCGGACACTGAAGCTTTCTTT
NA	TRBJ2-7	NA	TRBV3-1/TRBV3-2	CASSDSSGGSSYEQYF	TGTGCCAGCAGCGACTCGAGCGGAGGGAGCTCCTACGAGCAGTACTTC
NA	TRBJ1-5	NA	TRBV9	CASSGGPHDLQPQHF	TGTGCCAGCAGCGGAGGTCCTCACGATCTACAGCCCCAGCATTTT
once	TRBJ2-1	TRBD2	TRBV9	CASSVGGLAGEDEQFF	TGTGCCAGCAGCGTAGGGGGACTAGCGGGAGAGGATGAGCAGTTCTTC
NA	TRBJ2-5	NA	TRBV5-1	CASSLDFAGETQYF	TGCGCCAGCAGCTTGGACTTCGCGGGGGAGACCCAGTACTTC
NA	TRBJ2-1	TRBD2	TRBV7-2	CASSLPGLAVSRRDNEQFF	TGTGCCAGCAGCTTACCAGGACTAGCGGTCTCTCGGCGGGACAATGAGCAGTTCTTC
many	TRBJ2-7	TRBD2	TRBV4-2	CASSQPRWGIAGGPGEQYF	TGTGCCAGCAGCCAACCAAGGTGGGGTATAGCGGGAGGGCCAGGTGAGCAGTACTTC
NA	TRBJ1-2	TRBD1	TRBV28	CASSLWYSLGGQDHYGYTF	TGTGCCAGCAGTTTATGGTATAGTCTCGGGGGACAGGATCACTATGGCTACACCTTC
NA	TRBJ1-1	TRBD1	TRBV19	CATTGRYGEAFF	TGTGCCACGACAGGGAGGTACGGTGAAGCTTTCTTT
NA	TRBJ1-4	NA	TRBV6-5	CASRGETNEKLFF	TGTGCCAGCAGAGGAGAAACTAATGAAAAACTGTTTTTT
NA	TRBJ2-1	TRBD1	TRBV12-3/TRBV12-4	CASSFGTGLVF	TGTGCCAGCAGTTTTGGGACAGGGTTGGTCTTC
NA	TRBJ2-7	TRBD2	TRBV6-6	CASSRGGLREQYF	TGTGCCAGCAGCCGGGGGGGGTTGCGGGAGCAGTACTTC
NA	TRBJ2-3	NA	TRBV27	CASSLEGGATDTQYF	TGTGCCAGCAGTCTCGAGGGGGGGGCTACAGATACGCAGTATTTT
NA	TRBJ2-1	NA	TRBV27	CASSLFPGGSSYNEQFF	TGTGCCAGCAGTTTATTCCCTGGAGGGAGCTCCTACAATGAGCAGTTCTTC
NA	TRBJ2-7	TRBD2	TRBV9	CASSTSTSGMSYEQYF	TGTGCCAGCAGCACCTCGACTAGCGGGATGTCCTACGAGCAGTACTTC
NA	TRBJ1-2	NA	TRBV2	CASKTEPNYGYTF	TGTGCCAGCAAGACAGAGCCTAACTATGGCTACACCTTC
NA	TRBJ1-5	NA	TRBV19	CASSISGSRDQPQHF	TGTGCCAGTAGTATCTCGGGGTCTCGTGATCAGCCCCAGCATTTT
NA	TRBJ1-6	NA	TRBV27	CASSLRQYNSPLHF	TGTGCCAGCAGTTTAAGACAGTATAATTCACCCCTCCACTTT
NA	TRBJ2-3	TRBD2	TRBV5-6	CAGLASSTDTQYF	TGTGCAGGACTAGCCTCTAGCACAGATACGCAGTATTTT
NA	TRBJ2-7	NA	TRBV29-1	CSVVISYEQYF	TGCAGCGTTGTTATCTCCTACGAGCAGTACTTC
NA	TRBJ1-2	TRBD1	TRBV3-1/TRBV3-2	CASREGTGVGGYTF	TGTGCCAGCAGGGAAGGAACAGGGGTCGGTGGCTACACCTTC